This TCR beta chain stems from a study of blood T cell repertoires in COVID-19. The repertoire was sequenced with immunoSEQ multiplex PCR; TCRdb's copy has only in-frame clones and lacks some. The sample records 200,000 to 300,000 clones, more than 85% being singletons. V trimming: 5 bases; J trimming: 2 bases; junction bases outside the gene matches: 17. Germline V CDR1 and CDR2: MNHEY, SVGEGT. The CDR3 sequence is 20 residues long. Material for sequencing was peripheral blood. The sequence derives from a woman between 55 and 75 years old with COVID-19, enrolled during active disease. The J gene is TRBJ2-3, the V gene TRBV6-2 or TRBV6-3; TRBD2 matches 12 bases. The CDR3 nucleotides are TGTGCCAGCAGTCGCACCGGGCTCGGAGGGACTAGCGGGTTCACAGATACGCAGTATTTT. It translates to CASSRTGLGGTSGFTDTQYF.